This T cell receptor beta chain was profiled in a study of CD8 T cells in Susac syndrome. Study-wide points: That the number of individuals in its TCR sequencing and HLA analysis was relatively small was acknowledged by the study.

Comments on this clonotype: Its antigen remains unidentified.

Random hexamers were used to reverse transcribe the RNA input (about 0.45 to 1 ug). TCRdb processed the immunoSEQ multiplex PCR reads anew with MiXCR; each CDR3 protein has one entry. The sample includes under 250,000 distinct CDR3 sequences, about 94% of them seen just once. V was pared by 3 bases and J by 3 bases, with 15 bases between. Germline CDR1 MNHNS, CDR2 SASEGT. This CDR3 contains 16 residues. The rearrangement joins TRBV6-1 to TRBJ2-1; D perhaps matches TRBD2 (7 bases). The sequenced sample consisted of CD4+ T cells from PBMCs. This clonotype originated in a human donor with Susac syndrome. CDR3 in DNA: TGTGCCAGCAGTGATTGGCGGGGGCCATACTACAATGAGCAGTTCTTC. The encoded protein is CASSDWRGPYYNEQFF.